Each of the 17 T cell receptor beta chains below was sequenced from the same sample in a study of T cell changes during pregnancy in multiple sclerosis (dated by TCRdb to between 2019 and 2020). Library method: the immunoSEQ multiplex PCR assay. The clones in this table, taken by TCRdb from immuneACCESS, are in-frame only. Not every clone is retained; where verified, under half of the shortfall comes from an unresolved V gene, and the cause of the rest is unknown. In all, the sample holds 60,000 to 90,000 clones, and about 88% of those were seen once. Approximately 2% of the sample goes to the ten largest clones. The input for sequencing was peripheral blood, taken before pregnancy. These receptors all come from a female donor with multiple sclerosis, enrolled in a pregnancy study.

This clone was observed once. The genes are TRBV21-1 and TRBJ2-7; TRBD1 is the table's D call, not checked against the DNA. TRBV21-1 is listed as a pseudogene. The CDR3 sequence is 12 residues long. The CDR3 spells CASSKGHYEQYF. The CDR3 bases are TGTGCCAGCAGCAAGGGACACTACGAGCAGTACTTC.

The V and J genes are TRBV5-6 and TRBJ2-3; possibly TRBD2 for D (5 bases). CDR1 is SGHDT and CDR2 is YYEEEE in the germline V gene. The CDR3 contains 14 residues. V was pared by 0 bases and J by 3 bases, with 8 bases between. CDR3 nucleotides: TGTGCCAGCAGCTTGGTCCGGGAAACAGATACGCAGTATTTT. Encoded protein: CASSLVRETDTQYF. The complete variable domain, with remaining parts taken from reference TRBV5-6 and TRBJ2-3, reads DAGVTQSPTHLIKTRGQQVTLRCSPKSGHDTVSWYQQALGQGPQFIFQYYEEEERQRGNFPDRFSGHQFPNYSSELNVNALLLGDSALYLCASSLVRETDTQYFGPGTRLTVL.

The V and J genes are TRBV5-8 and TRBJ1-5; D is undetermined. V was cut by 0 bases and J by 4 bases, with 8 bases left in between. The CDR3 has 14 amino acids. Germline V gene sequence: CDR1 SGHTS, CDR2 YDEGEE. CDR3 sequence reads: CASSLDTRNQPQHF. The CDR3 DNA reads as TGTGCCAGCAGCTTGGACACGAGGAATCAGCCCCAGCATTTT.

The chain employs TRBV7-3 and TRBJ1-1, with D possibly TRBD1 on 5 matching bases. CDR3 length equals 14 residues. The V and J ends lost 5 bases and 4 bases respectively, with 14 bases between them. Germline lookup yields CDR1 SGHTA and CDR2 FQGTGA. CDR3 sequence (DNA): TGTGCCAGCAGCCTCCAGGGCATGGGCACTGAAGCTTTCTTT. Protein: CASSLQGMGTEAFF.

The chain links TRBV5-1 to TRBJ2-5; D perhaps matches TRBD1 (6 bases). The germline V gene encodes CDR1 SGHRS and CDR2 YFSETQ. Trimming removed 3 bases at V and 5 bases at J, with 14 bases between. The CDR3 length is 14 residues. The CDR3 loop is CASSSGNRVETQYF. CDR3 sequence (DNA): TGCGCCAGCAGCTCGGGGAACAGGGTCGAGACCCAGTACTTC.

This chain links TRBV9 with TRBJ1-1, with D unclear. The CDR3 sequence is 13 residues long. Trimming removed 4 bases at V and 1 base at J, with 8 bases between. Germline CDR1 and CDR2: SGDLS and YYNGEE. DNA for the CDR3: TGTGCCAGCAGCCAAGGAGAGAACACTGAAGCTTTCTTT. This gives the protein CASSQGENTEAFF.

The chain employs TRBV7-2 and TRBJ2-4; a weak D match, TRBD1 (6 bases). Germline-derived CDR1 and CDR2 are SGHTA and FQGNSA. The V and J ends lost 4 bases and 0 bases respectively, with 19 bases between them. CDR3 length: 18 amino acids. The CDR3 loop is CASSWGMTGHLAKNIQYF. The CDR3 DNA sequence: TGTGCCAGCAGCTGGGGGATGACAGGTCATCTAGCCAAAAACATTCAGTACTTC.

V gene TRBV9 combines with J gene TRBJ2-3, with 14 positions matching TRBD2. V was pared by 0 bases and J by 6 bases, with 6 bases of the junction left unmatched. Germline-derived CDR1 and CDR2 are SGDLS and YYNGEE. The CDR3 totals 17 residues. CDR3 loop: CASSVGVGTSGGDTQYF. The CDR3 region has the DNA TGTGCCAGCAGCGTAGGGGTGGGGACTAGCGGGGGTGATACGCAGTATTTT.

The chain combines TRBV19 with TRBJ1-5; D is perhaps TRBD1 (6 bases). This CDR3 has 16 residues. Germline V gives CDR1 LNHDA, CDR2 SQIVND (reference sequence). V gave up 4 bases and J gave up 2 bases, with 15 bases separating them. CDR3 sequence: CASSKQGSGGNQPQHF. CDR3 nucleotides: TGTGCCAGTAGTAAACAGGGATCTGGGGGCAATCAGCCCCAGCATTTT.

The chain joins TRBV5-4 to TRBJ2-7; 13 positions agree with TRBD2. Germline V gives CDR1 SGHNT, CDR2 YYREEE (reference sequence). The CDR3 runs to 15 residues. Trimming at V came to 5 bases and at J to 2 bases, leaving 4 bases not matched to a gene. The CDR3 spells CASSEGLAGAYEQYF. CDR3 nucleotides: TGTGCCAGCAGTGAAGGACTAGCGGGGGCCTACGAGCAGTACTTC.

The chain carries TRBV5-1 and TRBJ2-7; the D gene is possibly TRBD2 (7 bases). The germline gives CDR1 SGHRS, CDR2 YFSETQ. There are 16 residues in the CDR3. V was trimmed by 0 bases and J by 3 bases, leaving 16 bases between them. The CDR3 region is CASSLAGRGGIYEQYF. The CDR3 coding sequence is TGCGCCAGCAGCTTGGCAGGCAGGGGAGGGATCTACGAGCAGTACTTC.

CDR3 amino acids: CASGETGRPVQETQYF. In DNA, the CDR3 is TGCGCCTCCGGGGAGACAGGCCGTCCAGTCCAAGAGACCCAGTACTTC. The chain carries TRBV5-1 and TRBJ2-5; the D gene is possibly TRBD1 (6 bases). This CDR3 is 16 amino acids long. Germline loops: CDR1 SGHRS, CDR2 YFSETQ. The V gene lost 10 bases and the J gene lost 1 base, with 23 bases spanning the gap.

V gene TRBV4-2 combines with J gene TRBJ1-1; the D gene is possibly TRBD1 (6 bases). V was clipped by 0 bases and J by 4 bases, with 15 bases between them. The germline gives CDR1 LGHNA, CDR2 YNFKEQ. CDR3 length: 16 amino acids. The CDR3 bases are TGTGCCAGCAGCCAAGACGGCGACAGGAGAGGCACTGAAGCTTTCTTT. This translates into CASSQDGDRRGTEAFF.

The V call is TRBV30, the J call TRBJ1-5; 7 nucleotides agree with TRBD1. J lost 1 base, V lost 1 base, and 7 bases had no gene match. This CDR3 is 16 amino acids long. Per the germline V gene, CDR1 is GTSNPN and CDR2 is SVGIG (reference sequence). CDR3 in amino acids: CAWSGWDSGSNQPQHF. The DNA of the CDR3 is TGTGCCTGGAGTGGATGGGACAGCGGAAGCAATCAGCCCCAGCATTTT.

CDR3 sequence reads: CASSYGGQGYSPLHF. The CDR3, as DNA: TGTGCCAGCAGTTACGGGGGACAGGGGTATTCACCCCTCCACTTT. The J gene is TRBJ1-6, the V gene TRBV6-5; TRBD1 aligns across 10 bases. This CDR3 has 15 amino acids. The V segment lost 2 bases and the J segment 8 bases; nucleotides outside the gene matches: 3. Germline V gene data show CDR1 as MNHEY and CDR2 as SVGAGI.

This clone was counted once. The chain is built from TRBV6-1 and TRBJ2-1; possibly TRBD2 for D (6 bases). Germline V gene data show CDR1 as MNHNS and CDR2 as SASEGT. Trimming took off 4 bases at V and 4 bases at J, with 11 bases between the two ends. The CDR3 has 14 amino acids. CDR3 DNA: TGTGCCAGCAGTGGACTAGGGGTTTACAATGAGCAGTTCTTC. Protein: CASSGLGVYNEQFF.

This chain uses TRBV19 with TRBJ2-1; no clear D gene. CDR1 is LNHDA and CDR2 is SQIVND in the germline V gene (reference sequence). The CDR3 extends over 15 amino acids. The germline V and J ends were trimmed by 1 base and 3 bases, with 10 bases remaining between them. Here the CDR3 reads CASSIVGNYYNEQFF. CDR3 in DNA: TGTGCCAGTAGTATAGTGGGCAATTACTACAATGAGCAGTTCTTC.